The rows below give T cell receptor beta chains drawn from one sample of a study of T cell responses to AZD1222 COVID-19 vaccine. The method was immunoSEQ multiplex PCR; TCRdb's version includes in-frame clones alone and lacks a portion of them. Of just under 95,000 clones listed, about 88% are singletons. Sample: peripheral blood, taken on day 0 of AZD1222 vaccination. These receptors originate from an adult in good health. Each CDR3 is given with its conserved first and last residue. The D gene is left open where the match is weak. Not every row has a clone size; where given, it reads once, few, many or a size class.

size: -; D: -; J: TRBJ2-7; V: TRBV16; CDR3: CASSPSWSEQYF; DNA: TGTGCCAGCAGTCCATCTTGGAGCGAGCAGTACTTC
size: -; D: -; J: TRBJ2-7; V: TRBV5-1; CDR3: CASRPLGGNNEQYF; DNA: TGCGCCAGCAGGCCTCTGGGGGGCAACAACGAGCAGTACTTC
size: -; D: -; J: TRBJ1-1; V: TRBV7-8; CDR3: CASQITGAGQGEAFF; DNA: TGTGCCAGCCAAATTACCGGGGCCGGCCAGGGAGAAGCTTTCTTT
size: -; D: -; J: TRBJ2-1; V: TRBV30; CDR3: CAWTTGDSYNEQFF; DNA: TGTGCCTGGACTACAGGAGACTCCTACAATGAGCAGTTCTTC
size: once; D: TRBD1; J: TRBJ2-1; V: TRBV7-2; CDR3: CASSPLLARTGGYNEQFF; DNA: TGTGCCAGCAGCCCCCTCCTAGCTCGGACAGGGGGCTACAATGAGCAGTTCTTC
size: -; D: -; J: TRBJ1-6; V: TRBV28; CDR3: CASRILGNNSPLHF; DNA: TGTGCCAGCAGAATTCTAGGGAATAATTCACCCCTCCACTTT
size: -; D: -; J: TRBJ2-1; V: TRBV7-2; CDR3: CASSLAGFYNEQFF; DNA: TGTGCCAGCAGCTTAGCGGGGTTCTACAATGAGCAGTTCTTC
size: -; D: TRBD1; J: TRBJ1-2; V: TRBV18; CDR3: CASSPDRGPIYGYTF; DNA: TGTGCCAGCTCACCCGACAGGGGGCCGATCTATGGCTACACCTTC
size: -; D: TRBD1; J: TRBJ2-7; V: TRBV7-9; CDR3: CALGGQVSYEQYF; DNA: TGTGCCTTGGGGGGACAGGTTTCGTACGAGCAGTACTTC
size: -; D: -; J: TRBJ2-7; V: TRBV11-2; CDR3: CASSLGGGGYYEQYF; DNA: TGTGCCAGCAGCTTAGGCGGGGGCGGATACTACGAGCAGTACTTC
size: -; D: -; J: TRBJ2-7; V: TRBV19; CDR3: CASSIGGSSYEQYF; DNA: TGTGCCAGTAGTATAGGCGGCAGCTCCTACGAGCAGTACTTC
size: -; D: -; J: TRBJ1-2; V: TRBV5-4; CDR3: CASSLGQRFYGYTF; DNA: TGTGCCAGCAGCTTGGGACAGCGTTTCTATGGCTACACCTTC
size: -; D: TRBD2; J: TRBJ2-2; V: TRBV5-1; CDR3: CASSRTISGAGSTGELFF; DNA: TGCGCCAGCAGCAGAACCATTAGCGGGGCCGGGAGCACCGGGGAGCTGTTTTTT
size: -; D: -; J: TRBJ1-1; V: TRBV19; CDR3: CASSIRRNTEAFF; DNA: TGTGCCAGTAGTATTCGTAGGAACACTGAAGCTTTCTTT
size: -; D: -; J: TRBJ1-2; V: TRBV7-2; CDR3: CASSLGSGASSNYGYTF; DNA: TGTGCCAGCAGCTTAGGTTCAGGGGCCAGCTCTAACTATGGCTACACCTTC
size: -; D: TRBD2; J: TRBJ2-1; V: TRBV4-2; CDR3: CASSPEASGLSSYNEQFF; DNA: TGTGCCAGCAGCCCCGAGGCTAGCGGGTTGAGCTCCTACAATGAGCAGTTCTTC
size: -; D: -; J: TRBJ2-5; V: TRBV15; CDR3: CATSLHSGGRGETQYF; DNA: TGTGCCACCAGCTTGCACTCAGGGGGGCGCGGGGAGACCCAGTACTTC
size: -; D: -; J: TRBJ1-1; V: TRBV5-1; CDR3: CASSLEGPPNTEAFF; DNA: TGCGCCAGCAGCTTGGAAGGTCCTCCGAACACTGAAGCTTTCTTT
size: -; D: TRBD1; J: TRBJ1-6; V: TRBV9; CDR3: CASSVGTGGDSNSPLHF; DNA: TGTGCCAGCAGCGTAGGAACAGGGGGCGATTCTAATTCACCCCTCCACTTT
size: -; D: TRBD2; J: TRBJ2-3; V: TRBV6-1; CDR3: CASSEVERGAPDTQYF; DNA: TGTGCCAGCAGTGAAGTTGAGCGGGGGGCCCCAGATACGCAGTATTTT
size: -; D: -; J: TRBJ1-1; V: TRBV6-4; CDR3: CASSDGVPSVNTEAFF; DNA: TGTGCCAGCAGTGACGGGGTCCCCTCCGTGAACACTGAAGCTTTCTTT
size: -; D: TRBD1; J: TRBJ1-2; V: TRBV9; CDR3: CASSVTGTGALYTF; DNA: TGTGCCAGCAGCGTCACCGGGACAGGGGCCCTCTACACCTTC
size: -; D: -; J: TRBJ1-4; V: TRBV2; CDR3: CASSNRVGATNEKLFF; DNA: TGTGCCAGCAGTAACAGGGTTGGGGCAACTAATGAAAAACTGTTTTTT
size: -; D: TRBD2; J: TRBJ2-1; V: TRBV27; CDR3: CASSFNSGGASYNEQFF; DNA: TGTGCCAGCAGTTTCAATAGCGGGGGGGCCTCCTACAATGAGCAGTTCTTC
size: -; D: -; J: TRBJ1-5; V: TRBV28; CDR3: CASSLPGDQPQHF; DNA: TGTGCCAGCAGTTTACCAGGGGATCAGCCCCAGCATTTT
size: -; D: TRBD1; J: TRBJ2-2; V: TRBV27; CDR3: CASRPGQVHGELFF; DNA: TGTGCCAGCAGGCCGGGACAGGTTCACGGGGAGCTGTTTTTT